This TCR beta chain is from a study of post-analysis software for immune sequencing data. Overall study context: Several disease courses (relapsing-remitting, secondary progressive and progressive-relapsing) of multiple sclerosis were included. Study-wide results and limits: In patients, TRBV5-6, TRBV5-1 and TRBV20-1 belonged to roughly five TRBV segments found more frequently than in controls.

This clonotype was seen just once. As yet, its antigen is unknown. Tagging with unique molecular identifiers was a feature of the TCR beta cDNA libraries. TCRdb re-called the PCR reads with MiXCR, one entry per CDR3 protein. The sample has about 500,000 distinct CDR3 sequences; under 55% are singletons. This CDR3 is 15 amino acids long. V lost 0 bases, J lost 3 bases, and 12 bases lay in between. Germline CDR1 is LGHNA and CDR2 is YSLEER. The TCR originated in a girl aged 5 to 17 with multiple sclerosis. The J gene is TRBJ2-7, the V gene TRBV4-3; D uncertain. The specimen sequenced was blood. The CDR3 is CASSQDNPPSYEQYF. In DNA, the CDR3 is TGCGCCAGCAGCCAAGATAACCCCCCTAGCTACGAGCAGTACTTC.